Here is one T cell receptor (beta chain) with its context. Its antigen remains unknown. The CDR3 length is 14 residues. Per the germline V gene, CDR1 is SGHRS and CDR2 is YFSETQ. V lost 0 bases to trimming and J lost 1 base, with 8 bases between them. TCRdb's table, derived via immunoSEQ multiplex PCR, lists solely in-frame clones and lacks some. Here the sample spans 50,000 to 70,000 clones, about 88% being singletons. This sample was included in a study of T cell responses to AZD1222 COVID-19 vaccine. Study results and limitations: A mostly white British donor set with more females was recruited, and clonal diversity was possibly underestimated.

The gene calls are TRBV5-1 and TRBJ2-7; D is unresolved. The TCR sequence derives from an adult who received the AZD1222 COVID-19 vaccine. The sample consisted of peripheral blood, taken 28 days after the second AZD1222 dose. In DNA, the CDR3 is TGCGCCAGCAGCTTGGCCCCGAGATCCTACGAGCAGTACTTC. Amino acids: CASSLAPRSYEQYF.